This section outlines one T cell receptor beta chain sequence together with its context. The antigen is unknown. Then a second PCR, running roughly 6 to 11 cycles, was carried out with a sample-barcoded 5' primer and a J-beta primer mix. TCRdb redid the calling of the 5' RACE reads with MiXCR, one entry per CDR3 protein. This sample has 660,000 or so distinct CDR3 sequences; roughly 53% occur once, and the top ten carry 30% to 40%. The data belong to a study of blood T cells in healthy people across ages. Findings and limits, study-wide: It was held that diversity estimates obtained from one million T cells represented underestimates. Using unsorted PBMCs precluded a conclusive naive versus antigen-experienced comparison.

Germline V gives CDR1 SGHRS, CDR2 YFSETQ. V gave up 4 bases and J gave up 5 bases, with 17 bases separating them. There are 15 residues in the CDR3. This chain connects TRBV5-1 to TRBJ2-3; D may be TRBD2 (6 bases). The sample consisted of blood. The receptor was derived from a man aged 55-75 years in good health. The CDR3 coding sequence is TGCGCCAGCAGCCGACGGGCGGAGGGCATAGATACGCAGTATTTT. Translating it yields CASSRRAEGIDTQYF.